This TCR beta chain was profiled in a study of T cells after yellow fever vaccination. Broader study findings: Peak timing came faster in the weaker secondary response, day 5 versus 15. Most clones from primary vaccination resurfaced after the booster (around 97% CD4, about 91% CD8).

TCRdb reanalysed the 5' RACE reads using MiXCR and keeps one entry per CDR3 protein. Seen here are roughly 100,000 distinct CDR3 sequences, 8.9% observed once, and the top ten hold around a sixth. CDR1 is LGHDT and CDR2 is YNNKEL in the germline V gene (reference sequence). V dropped 0 bases and J dropped 6 bases, with 18 bases sitting between them. The CDR3 spans 16 residues. This sequence was found in a man aged 18 to 35 who received the YFV17D yellow fever vaccine. The material was CD8+ T cells not binding an NS4B(214-222) dextramer, sorted from PBMCs, obtained roughly 15 days after the first yellow fever vaccination. The genes are TRBV3-1 and TRBJ2-7; perhaps TRBD1 as D (6 bases). The chain's CDR3 is CASSQDLAGTPGEQYF. CDR3 bases: TGTGCCAGCAGCCAAGATCTAGCTGGGACACCCGGCGAGCAGTACTTC.